These T cell receptor beta chains were read from a single sample in a study of response to subunit inactivated influenza vaccine. TCRdb reprocessed the RT-PCR reads with MiXCR, giving one entry per CDR3 protein. This sample has approximately 310,000 distinct CDR3 sequences, with 21% found just once. Sample: PBMCs from blood, taken less than 22 months after vaccination. The receptors originated from a man aged 50-75 years who received an inactivated influenza vaccine. Both conserved end residues are part of each CDR3. Fields, in order: V gene, J gene, clone size, D gene, CDR3 DNA, CDR3 protein. The D gene is left open where the match is weak. Only some rows state a clone size, as once, few, many or a class for expanded clones.

TRBV4-2,TRBJ2-3,few,-,TGTGCCAGCAGCCAAACTAGTCCGGGCACAGATACGCAGTATTTT,CASSQTSPGTDTQYF
TRBV5-1,TRBJ1-4,-,-,TGCGCCAGCAGCTTGACAGGGACAACTAATGAAAAACTGTTTTTT,CASSLTGTTNEKLFF
TRBV20-1,TRBJ1-5,-,-,TGCAGTGCTAGTCGGGTGGATCAGCCCCAGCATTTT,CSASRVDQPQHF
TRBV10-3,TRBJ1-1,many,TRBD1,TGTGCCATCAGCCTGGACAGGGGCACTGAAGCTTTCTTT,CAISLDRGTEAFF
TRBV2,TRBJ2-7,once,-,TGTGCCAGCAGTGAAACCCAATGGGAATCGGGGAACGAGCAGTACTTC,CASSETQWESGNEQYF
TRBV5-4,TRBJ2-1,-,-,TGTGCCAGCAGCTTCACAGCAGGCGGGCGTGATGAGCAGTTCTTC,CASSFTAGGRDEQFF
TRBV12-3/TRBV12-4,TRBJ1-4,many,-,TGTGCCAGCAGTTTCAGCGGTGAAAAACTGTTTTTT,CASSFSGEKLFF
TRBV7-6,TRBJ1-5,-,-,TGTGCCAGCAGCTTAACAGAACAGCAGCCCCAGCATTTT,CASSLTEQQPQHF
TRBV20-1,TRBJ2-1,-,TRBD2,TGCAGTGCTAATTCCCATCCGAGCGGGAGCTACAATGAGCAGTTCTTC,CSANSHPSGSYNEQFF
TRBV19,TRBJ2-4,-,-,TGTGCCAGTAGTGCGGGACAGTCGCACATTCAGTACTTC,CASSAGQSHIQYF
TRBV7-2,TRBJ2-7,many,-,TGTGCCAGCAGCTTAGGTTGGGAGCACTCCTACGAGCAGTACTTC,CASSLGWEHSYEQYF
TRBV20-1,TRBJ1-2,many,TRBD1,TGCAGTGCCCCTTGGGACAGGGGGACCTATGGCTACACCTTC,CSAPWDRGTYGYTF
TRBV6-1,TRBJ2-1,-,-,TGTGCCAGCAGCGCGGGACGATATAACAATGAGCAGTTCTTC,CASSAGRYNNEQFF
TRBV7-8,TRBJ1-6,-,-,TGTGCCAGCAGCCCTACCTCGGGCTCCTATAATTCACCCCTCCACTTT,CASSPTSGSYNSPLHF
TRBV12-3/TRBV12-4,TRBJ1-2,-,-,TGTGCCAGCAGTCTATTGACATGGAACTATGGCTACACCTTC,CASSLLTWNYGYTF
TRBV6-1,TRBJ2-5,-,-,TGCGCCGCGCGAGATGGGAACGAAGAGACCCAGTACTTC,CAARDGNEETQYF
TRBV18,TRBJ2-2,-,TRBD2,TGTGCCAGCTCACCGGGACTATTTGTGAACACCGGGGAGCTGTTTTTT,CASSPGLFVNTGELFF
TRBV20-1,TRBJ2-1,-,-,TGCAGTGCCCCCAGGGGCTTAGGGCGCCACAATGAGCAGTTCTTC,CSAPRGLGRHNEQFF
TRBV6-2/TRBV6-3,TRBJ2-1,few,TRBD2,TGTGCCAGCAGAACTAGCGGGAGAATCGATGAGCAGTTCTTC,CASRTSGRIDEQFF
TRBV14,TRBJ2-5,-,-,TGTGCCAGCAGCCCCGAGTGGGGACAAGAGACCCAGTACTTC,CASSPEWGQETQYF
TRBV6-1,TRBJ2-7,few,-,TGTGCCAGCAGCCGGGACGGAGCGCAGACCTACGAGCAGTACTTC,CASSRDGAQTYEQYF
TRBV7-9,TRBJ2-4,-,-,TGTGCCAGCAGCACACCGGCCTTAAACATTCAGTACTTC,CASSTPALNIQYF
TRBV25-1,TRBJ2-7,many,TRBD1,TGTGCCAGCTCGACAGGGTTCTCCTACGAGCAGTACTTC,CASSTGFSYEQYF
TRBV6-2/TRBV6-3,TRBJ2-1,-,-,TGTGCCAGCAGTGCACCCGGTGGCAGTTGGGTCTTC,CASSAPGGSWVF
TRBV3-1,TRBJ2-1,-,-,TGTGCCAGTTCGACAGGTCAGTCCTACAATGAGCAGTTCTTC,CASSTGQSYNEQFF
TRBV14,TRBJ1-2,few,-,TGTGCCAGCAGCGCCACAGGTGGACTCTCTGGCTACACCTTC,CASSATGGLSGYTF
TRBV28,TRBJ2-7,-,-,TGTGCCAGCAGTAGACAGCTTGTTCCCTACGAGCAGTACTTC,CASSRQLVPYEQYF
TRBV5-1,TRBJ2-1,-,-,TGCGCCAGCAGCTGGGACGCAAATGGGAATGAGCAGTTCTTC,CASSWDANGNEQFF
TRBV9,TRBJ2-1,-,-,TGTGCCAGCAGCGTAGGGAGGGGGGGAAACAATGAGCAGTTCTTC,CASSVGRGGNNEQFF
TRBV24-1,TRBJ2-5,-,-,TGTGCCACCAGTGCGGCCGGGGAGACCCAGTACTTC,CATSAAGETQYF
TRBV18,TRBJ2-5,few,-,TGTGCCAGCTCACCCAACCGGGAAAGTCGCGGGGAGACCCAGTACTTC,CASSPNRESRGETQYF
TRBV20-1,TRBJ1-5,-,-,TGCAGTGCTAGAATAGGGGCGGGACAGCCCCAGCATTTT,CSARIGAGQPQHF
TRBV5-1,TRBJ2-7,-,TRBD1,TGCGCCAGCAGCTTGGGGGGGACAGGGCGAAAAGAGCAGTACTTC,CASSLGGTGRKEQYF
TRBV28,TRBJ2-3,few,TRBD1,TGTGCCAGCAGCGAGCCGGGACAGGGGACAGATACGCAGTATTTT,CASSEPGQGTDTQYF
TRBV3-1,TRBJ1-2,many,-,TGTGCCAGCAGCCAACTCCGGGACTATGGCTACACCTTC,CASSQLRDYGYTF
TRBV19,TRBJ2-6,-,-,TGTGCCAGTAGTACCAGCTCTGGGGCCAACGTCCTGACTTTC,CASSTSSGANVLTF
TRBV24-1,TRBJ1-2,many,TRBD1,TGTGCCACCAGTGATTCTTACGGCGGGACAGGAGATCTCTACTATGGCTACACCTTC,CATSDSYGGTGDLYYGYTF
TRBV7-2,TRBJ1-2,few,TRBD1,TGTGCCAGCAGCTTAGCCGGGACAGCCGGCTATGGCTACACCTTC,CASSLAGTAGYGYTF
TRBV15,TRBJ1-6,-,TRBD1,TGTGCCACCAGCATAGGACAGGGTACGCTTTCACCCCTCCACTTT,CATSIGQGTLSPLHF
TRBV7-9,TRBJ1-1,few,TRBD1,TGTGCCAGCAGCCCCTGGACAGGGGCCTCGAACACTGAAGCTTTCTTT,CASSPWTGASNTEAFF
TRBV12-3/TRBV12-4,TRBJ2-5,-,-,TGTGCCAGCAGTGCGTCGTTGGGGGACTTCCTCGGGACCCAGTACTTC,CASSASLGDFLGTQYF
TRBV7-9,TRBJ2-2,few,-,TGTGCCAGCAGCTTAATTGGAATCTTAACTACAACCGGGGAGCTGTTTTTT,CASSLIGILTTTGELFF
TRBV12-3/TRBV12-4,TRBJ1-1,many,TRBD1,TGTGCCAGCAGTTTCCGGACAGGGGGCACTGAAGCTTTCTTT,CASSFRTGGTEAFF
TRBV9,TRBJ1-2,few,TRBD1,TGTGCCAGCAGCGAGGGAGAAGGGGGCGGTGTCTACACCTTC,CASSEGEGGGVYTF
TRBV12-3/TRBV12-4,TRBJ2-7,few,-,TGTGCCAGCAGTTTAGAGCAGGACATCTACGAGCAGTACTTC,CASSLEQDIYEQYF
TRBV10-3,TRBJ2-1,many,-,TGTGCCATCAGAGGTGGGTCCTACAATGAGCAGTTCTTC,CAIRGGSYNEQFF
TRBV18,TRBJ2-5,few,-,TGTGCCAGCTCACCGTCGAACTTAGAGACCCAGTACTTC,CASSPSNLETQYF
TRBV2,TRBJ2-5,-,TRBD1,TGTGCCAGCAGTGGGACAGGTGGCCAGTACTTC,CASSGTGGQYF
TRBV4-3,TRBJ2-7,few,-,TGCGCCAGCAGCCAAGTACAGGGCTCGAACGAGCAGTACTTC,CASSQVQGSNEQYF
TRBV7-6,TRBJ1-1,-,-,TGTGCCAGCAGCTTAGGCGGGGCAGCGAACACTGAAGCTTTATTT,CASSLGGAANTEALF
TRBV29-1,TRBJ2-5,-,-,TGCAGCGTTCATGCTTGGGAGACCCAGTACTTC,CSVHAWETQYF
TRBV18,TRBJ1-3,-,-,TGTGCCAGCTCACCCTTGGGGGGCTCCTCTGAAAACACCATATATTTT,CASSPLGGSSENTIYF